These 10 T cell receptor beta chains came from one sample sequenced in a study of human T cells and chemical hapten exposure. One entry per CDR3 protein results from TCRdb running MiXCR on the RACE reads. The table has under 200,000 distinct CDR3 sequences, almost 30% seen once; the top ten hold less than 3%. Sample time point: pre-sensitization, week 0. Treatment defined: therapeutic diphenylcyclopropenone sensitization with weekly scalp DPC. The sample in question was whole blood, obtained in connection with sensitization to the hapten diphenylcyclopropenone (DPC). Every receptor here comes from a woman under 40 with alopecia areata. Some clones in this sample may be carry-over from other donors' samples.

The CDR3 nucleotides are TGTGCCAGCAGCTTCGAGCGGGGGGGGCGGACGGAGACCCAGTACTTC. Its translation is CASSFERGGRTETQYF. The rearrangement links TRBV7-2 to TRBJ2-5; 10 positions match TRBD2. CDR3 length: 16 amino acids. The germline V gene has CDR1 SGHTA and CDR2 FQGNSA. V gave up 3 bases and J gave up 5 bases; unmatched junction bases: 9.

V is TRBV9 and J is TRBJ2-5; D remains unclear. Germline-derived CDR1 and CDR2 are SGDLS and YYNGEE. The CDR3 contains 15 residues. Deletions cut 0 bases from V and 1 base from J, with 10 bases between. For the CDR3, the DNA is TGTGCCAGCAGCGTAGGGCATGGGTCCCAAGAGACCCAGTACTTC. It specifies CASSVGHGSQETQYF.

This clonotype was counted only a few times. CDR3 bases: TGTGCCAGCAGGAATGGAGGAGGGGACATTCAGTACTTC. Encoded protein: CASRNGGGDIQYF. This chain connects TRBV6-5 to TRBJ2-4; D might be TRBD2 (6 bases). Trimming removed 6 bases from V and 8 bases from J, with 14 bases in between. CDR3 length: 13 residues. Germline assignment: CDR1 MNHEY and CDR2 SVGAGI.

The chain is built from TRBV6-5 and TRBJ1-6; no firm D call. The V end was cut by 8 bases, the J end by 4 bases, with 12 bases between. This CDR3 region has 14 residues. Germline V CDR1 and CDR2: MNHEY, SVGAGI. CDR3 in amino acids: CASGTGDYNSPLHF. The CDR3 nucleotides read TGTGCCAGCGGCACGGGAGATTATAATTCACCCCTCCACTTT.

This clonotype was seen only once. The chain uses TRBV19 and TRBJ2-7, with TRBD1 matching over 9 bases. CDR1 LNHDA and CDR2 SQIVND come from the germline V gene (reference sequence). V lost 5 bases, J lost 3 bases, and 8 bases stayed unmatched. The CDR3 has 15 residues. This chain's CDR3 is CASSDRPGQGYEQYF. CDR3 DNA sequence: TGTGCCAGTAGTGACCGACCGGGACAGGGCTACGAGCAGTACTTC. The whole variable domain, remainder taken from reference TRBV19 and TRBJ2-7, is DGGITQSPKYLFRKEGQNVTLSCEQNLNHDAMYWYRQDPGQGLRLIYYSQIVNDFQKGDIAEGYSVSREKKESFPLTVTSAQKNPTAFYLCASSDRPGQGYEQYFGPGTRLTVT.

The J gene is TRBJ1-4, the V gene TRBV20-1, with a weak D call TRBD1 (5 bases). V lost 0 bases, J lost 8 bases, and 13 bases lay in between. The V gene's germline CDR1 is DFQATT and CDR2 SNEGSKA (reference sequence). The CDR3 length is 14 residues. CDR3 sequence (DNA): TGCAGTGCTAGAGATCACCAGGGAGGCGAAAAACTGTTTTTT. Residues: CSARDHQGGEKLFF.

The chain is built from TRBV28 and TRBJ1-5; D gene ambiguous. The CDR3 loop spans 14 amino acids. Trimming removed 6 bases at V and 3 bases at J, with 12 bases between. Germline-derived CDR1 and CDR2 are MDHEN and SYDVKM. CDR3 sequence reads: CASSRGGTNQPQHF. The CDR3 region has the DNA TGTGCCAGCAGCCGGGGAGGTACCAATCAGCCCCAGCATTTT.

V gene TRBV28 combines with J gene TRBJ1-5; the match to TRBD1 covers 7 bases. The CDR3 contains 14 residues. The germline gives CDR1 MDHEN, CDR2 SYDVKM. J was trimmed by 8 bases and V by 8 bases; bases with no gene match: 12. CDR3 sequence (DNA): TGTGCCAGCGCGTTGCCAGGGGGTGATAAGCCCCAGCATTTT. Its protein product is CASALPGGDKPQHF.

This clonotype was counted only a few times. The chain has TRBV7-9 and TRBJ1-4, with 11 bases that match TRBD1. Trimming at V came to 4 bases and at J to 1 base, leaving 2 bases not matched to a gene. Germline CDR1 SEHNR, CDR2 FQNEAQ (reference sequence). This CDR3 is 16 amino acids long. CDR3 in DNA: TGTGCCAGCAGCTCGGGACAGGGGGTAACTAATGAAAAACTGTTTTTT. Amino acid sequence: CASSSGQGVTNEKLFF.

The chain carries TRBV29-1 and TRBJ2-7; TRBD2 agrees at 7 bases. V shed 6 bases, J shed 2 bases, and the junction held 7 bases outside the gene matches. The CDR3 consists of 13 residues. CDR1 and CDR2 (germline): SQVTM, ANQGSEA. The CDR3 sequence is CSVGGTRTYEQYF. The CDR3 DNA reads as TGCAGCGTCGGGGGGACCCGCACCTACGAGCAGTACTTC.